This entry lists 6 T cell receptor beta chains sequenced from one sample in a study of T-cell reconstitution after alpha-beta-depleted transplantation in children. Unique molecular identifiers were incorporated when the TCRbeta library was constructed. A single record per CDR3 protein comes from TCRdb applying MiXCR to the PCR reads. This table holds 640,000 or so distinct CDR3 sequences, around a sixth found once. The specimen comprised PBMCs from the stem cell graft donor, sampled from the stem cell graft. The receptors were sampled from a human donor who donated a stem cell graft to a child with acute myeloid leukemia.

The gene calls are TRBV9 and TRBJ2-2; 12 positions agree with TRBD2. Germline-derived CDR1 and CDR2 are SGDLS and YYNGEE. CDR3 length: 16 amino acids. The V gene end was trimmed by 4 bases and the J gene end by 4 bases; junction bases not matched to a gene: 5. CDR3 protein: CASSPRLAGATGELFF. CDR3 in DNA: TGTGCCAGCAGCCCCAGACTAGCGGGGGCCACCGGGGAGCTGTTTTTT.

V gene TRBV7-9 combines with J gene TRBJ2-7; 8 bases are a match to TRBD1. The germline V gene encodes CDR1 SEHNR and CDR2 FQNEAQ (reference sequence). The ends lost 4 bases at V and 5 bases at J; junction bases unmatched: 4. CDR3 length equals 13 residues. The DNA for the CDR3 is TGTGCCAGCAGCTGGGCAGGGGGCAACGAGCAGTACGTC. Encoded protein: CASSWAGGNEQYV.

There are many counts of this clonotype. The chain combines TRBV12-3 or TRBV12-4 with TRBJ1-1; 7 nucleotides agree with TRBD1. V dropped 4 bases and J dropped 3; count of bases not matched to a gene: 5. There are 14 residues in the CDR3. For the CDR3, the DNA is TGTGCCAGCAGTTATACAGGGGATGACACTGAAGCTTTCTTT. It specifies CASSYTGDDTEAFF.

The chain employs TRBV4-3 and TRBJ2-1; D may match TRBD1 or TRBD2 (5 bases each). CDR3 size: 17 residues. Trimming removed 2 bases at V and 2 bases at J, with 16 bases between. Germline V CDR1 and CDR2: LGHNA, YSLEER. This chain's CDR3 is CASSQSLLGAPYNEQFF. The CDR3 bases are TGCGCCAGCAGCCAATCCCTCCTCGGGGCACCCTACAATGAGCAGTTCTTC.

There are many counts of this clonotype. This chain uses TRBV4-3 with TRBJ2-7; 7 nucleotides line up with TRBD1. The V gene's germline CDR1 is LGHNA and CDR2 YSLEER. There are 14 residues in the CDR3. Trimming at V came to 1 base and at J to 6 bases, leaving 6 bases not matched to a gene. For the CDR3, the DNA is TGCGCCAGCAGCCAAGTATGGGACAGACTCGAGCAGTACTTC. Translation: CASSQVWDRLEQYF.

The sample holds many counts of this clonotype. J is TRBJ1-2 and V is TRBV20-1; TRBD1 is a possible D gene (6 bases). Trimming stripped 1 base from V and 8 bases from J, with 20 bases between. The CDR3 totals 15 residues. CDR1 and CDR2 from the germline V gene are DFQATT and SNEGSKA (reference sequence). Here the CDR3 DNA reads TGCAGTGCTAGAGCGCCAGGGGTGCGTTCGGGAGGCTACACCTTC. It specifies CSARAPGVRSGGYTF.